This TCR beta chain was sequenced in a study of T cells expressing NK-cell markers. About the study: HCMV seropositivity marked most of the eight sequenced donors; one was seronegative.

As the method of synthesis, 5'RACE template switching with UMIs yielded TCR beta cDNA. TCRdb reworked the 5' RACE reads into one entry per CDR3 protein, no DNA. This repertoire comprises 150,000 to 180,000 distinct CDR3 sequences; its ten largest clones make up 30% to 45%. Study-level findings and limits: NKG2C+ dominant clonotypes from several donors made up about 1.0-7.5% of CD8+ T cells. What remained unclear was the HCMV specificity of expanded NKG2C+ T cell clones.

The germline CDR1 and CDR2 sequences are SGHDT and YYEEEE. This CDR3 is built from 15 residues. Note on this clonotype: Its antigen remains unidentified.

Material for sequencing was blood T cells: a sorted CD56 or NKG2C T cell subset, CD4+ or CD8+ T cells, or bulk PBMC T cells (not recorded which). This clonotype originated in a woman aged 50 to 60 in good health. J is TRBJ2-7 and V is TRBV5-6; TCRdb reports TRBD1, a call that lacks DNA to check it against. The CDR3 is CASSPESTGSYEQYF.